This T cell receptor (beta chain) is drawn from a study of T cells in Graves' hyperthyroidism and ophthalmopathy. RNA transcripts provided the source from which TCR beta CDR3 regions were amplified. HTBI primers drove first-round RT-PCR of the TCR CDR3. TCRdb re-called the multiplex PCR reads with MiXCR, one entry per CDR3 protein. The repertoire holds approximately 640,000 distinct CDR3 sequences, with 15% to 20% as singletons. V was clipped by 3 bases and J by 3 bases; unmatched bases: 14. The germline gives CDR1 DFQATT, CDR2 SNEGSKA (reference sequence). The CDR3 length is 17 residues. This clonotype was seen many times.

This rearrangement joins TRBV20-1 to TRBJ2-3; 8 bases align to TRBD2. The source material was blood. The receptor was derived from a woman aged 25 to 39 with Graves' hyperthyroidism. CDR3: CSASPGLVAGTTDTQYF. The CDR3 DNA follows: TGCAGTGCTAGCCCGGGTTTGGTAGCGGGAACGACAGATACGCAGTATTTT.